This T cell receptor (beta chain) was found in a study of cytomegalovirus exposure and HLA in healthy donors. Study overall: Of the donors genotyped, 398 in all, about 81% fell in the Caucasian-associated ancestry cluster. Study-wide points: Later, an analysis showed that TCR beta chains associated with HLA were more clonally expanded than others that were equally common. Presence/absence results assume similar sequencing depth per donor, which may not hold.

This clone occurred once. What it binds is not known. Vbeta (60) and Jbeta (13) primers were used in the PCR. Generated by immunoSEQ multiplex PCR, the TCRdb table keeps only in-frame clones and is missing some. This sample has 85,000 to 130,000 clones, with 75% to 85% found just once. Sequenced sample: PBMCs. This receptor was taken from a woman aged 45 to 65 in good health and CMV-seropositive.

The CDR3 loop is CASSYIDSYYEQYF. The CDR3 DNA is TGTGCCAGCTCGTATATAGACAGTTACTACGAGCAGTACTTC. The chain combines TRBV6-1 with TRBJ2-7, with TRBD1 as a possible D gene (5 bases). The CDR3 extends over 14 amino acids. The V and J ends lost 8 bases and 3 bases respectively, with 17 bases between them. Germline V gene lookup returns CDR1 MNHNS and CDR2 SASEGT.